This T cell receptor (beta chain) was obtained from a study of naive and memory T cell subsets. General observations from the study: In naive cells, over 95% of TCR sequences were seen only once.

An equimolar mix of two oligonucleotides served as the beta constant-region primer for TRBC1 and TRBC2. MiXCR was run by TCRdb on the UMI-ligation and nested PCR reads, yielding one entry per CDR3 protein. Of tens of thousands of distinct CDR3 sequences in the sample, over 10% were seen once. Concerning this clonotype itself: Its target is not known.

The source material was central memory CD4+ T cells from blood. The source of this sequence is a human donor in good health.

The CDR3 DNA sequence: TGTGCCAGTGAGTGGGGGACCCAGTACTTC. Residues: CASEWGTQYF. V gene TRBV24-1 combines with J gene TRBJ2-5; D call uncertain. Trimming shortened V by 11 bases and J by 7 bases, and 10 bases separated the two germline ends. CDR3 size: 10 residues. Germline values: CDR1 KGHDR, CDR2 SFDVKD.